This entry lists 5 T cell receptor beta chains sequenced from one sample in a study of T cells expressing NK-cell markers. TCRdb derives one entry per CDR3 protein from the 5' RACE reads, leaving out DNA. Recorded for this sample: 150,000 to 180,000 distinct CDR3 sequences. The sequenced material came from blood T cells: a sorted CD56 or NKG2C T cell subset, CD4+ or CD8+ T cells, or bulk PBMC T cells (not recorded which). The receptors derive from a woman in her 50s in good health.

The CDR3 here is CASSDRGHTEAFF. The chain uses TRBV6-4 and TRBJ1-1; lacking DNA, the TRBD1 call made by TCRdb goes unchecked. CDR1 is MRHNA and CDR2 is SNTAGT in the germline V gene. The CDR3 extends over 13 amino acids.

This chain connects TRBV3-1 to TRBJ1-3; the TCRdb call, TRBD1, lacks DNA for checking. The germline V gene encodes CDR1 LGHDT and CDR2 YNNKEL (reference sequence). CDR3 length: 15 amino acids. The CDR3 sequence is CASSPRLGSGNTIYF.

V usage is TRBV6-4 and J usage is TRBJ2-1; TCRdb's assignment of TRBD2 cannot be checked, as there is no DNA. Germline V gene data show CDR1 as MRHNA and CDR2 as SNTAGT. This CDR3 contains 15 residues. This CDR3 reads CASSDEASGSNEQFF.

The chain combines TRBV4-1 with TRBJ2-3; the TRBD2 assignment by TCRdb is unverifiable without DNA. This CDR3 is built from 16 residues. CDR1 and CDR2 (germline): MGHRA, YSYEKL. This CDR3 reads CASSQDRGTPSDTQYF.

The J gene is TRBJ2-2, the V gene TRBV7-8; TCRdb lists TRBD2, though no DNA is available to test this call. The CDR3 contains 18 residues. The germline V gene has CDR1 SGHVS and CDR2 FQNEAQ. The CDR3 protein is CASSLAPTSGTNTGELFF.